A selection of T cell receptor beta chains follows, all from one sample in a study of blood T cell repertoires in COVID-19. Libraries were prepared by immunoSEQ multiplex PCR; TCRdb keeps only in-frame clonotypes and omits some of them. The sample lists around 120,000 clones, roughly 80% occurring once. The sequenced sample consisted of peripheral blood. The receptor source for this set is a man between 65 and 79 years old with acute or convalescent COVID-19. CDR3s include the opening cysteine and the closing phenylalanine or tryptophan. The order of the fields is J gene, D gene, V gene, CDR3 length, clone size, CDR3 DNA, CDR3 protein. The D gene is left open where the match is weak. Expanded clones get a size class; other rows say once, few or many, or leave the size out.

>TRBJ1-1|NA|TRBV5-1|16|NA
TGCGCCAGCAGCTTGCGTACGGCCGGGATGAACACTGAAGCTTTCTTT
CASSLRTAGMNTEAFF
>TRBJ1-1|NA|TRBV6-5|14|few
TGTGCCAGCAGTTACGGACAGTTGGACACTGAAGCTTTCTTT
CASSYGQLDTEAFF
>TRBJ2-1|NA|TRBV7-3|14|NA
TGTGCCAGCAGCTCGTCCCGGAGGGCCAATGAGCAGTTCTTC
CASSSSRRANEQFF
>TRBJ2-5|NA|TRBV3-1/TRBV3-2|12|NA
TGTGCCACCACGACAGGCCAAGAGACCCAGTACTTC
CATTTGQETQYF
>TRBJ2-3|NA|TRBV7-2|15|once
TGTGCCAGCAGCTCAGACAGGAGAAGAACAGATACGCAGTATTTT
CASSSDRRRTDTQYF
>TRBJ2-5|TRBD1|TRBV30|17|once
TGTGCCTGGAGTGTGGAAGACAGGGAATTTTATAGAGAGACCCAGTACTTC
CAWSVEDREFYRETQYF
>TRBJ2-7|TRBD2|TRBV11-1|14|NA
TGTGCCAGCAGCTCGACTAGCGGGAGGGACGAGCAGTACTTC
CASSSTSGRDEQYF
>TRBJ2-7|NA|TRBV11-2|17|NA
TGTGCCAGCAGCTTTTTTTTGGTTGATTCACTCCGGGACGAGCAGTACTTC
CASSFFLVDSLRDEQYF
>TRBJ1-2|NA|TRBV4-3|15|once
TGCGCCAGCAGCCAAGGAGTCCCCATGAACTATGGCTACACCTTC
CASSQGVPMNYGYTF
>TRBJ2-7|TRBD1|TRBV3-1/TRBV3-2|15|NA
TGTGCCAGCAGCCATTCGGCCGACAGGGGAAGCGAGCAGTACTTC
CASSHSADRGSEQYF
>TRBJ2-2|NA|TRBV6-6|13|NA
TGTGCCCTGGGCAGATTAAACACCGGGGAGCTGTTTTTT
CALGRLNTGELFF
>TRBJ2-3|NA|TRBV4-2|15|NA
TGTGCCAGCACCTTGGGGGGGGCGCGAGAAGATACGCAGTATTTT
CASTLGGAREDTQYF
>TRBJ1-5|TRBD1|TRBV19|17|NA
TGTGCCAGTATGGGGAGGGACAGGGGAGTTCGCAATCAGCCCCAGCATTTT
CASMGRDRGVRNQPQHF
>TRBJ2-5|NA|TRBV7-2|15|NA
TGTGCCAGCAGCTTAGAGGCCAGGGGTGGAGAGACCCAGTACTTC
CASSLEARGGETQYF
>TRBJ2-3|NA|TRBV7-9|15|NA
TGTGCCAGCAGCTTAGCTTCTGGGAGAGCAGATACGCAGTATTTT
CASSLASGRADTQYF
>TRBJ1-5|NA|TRBV19|12|NA
TGTGCCAGTAATAAAACACCTCAGCCCCAGCATTTT
CASNKTPQPQHF
>TRBJ2-7|NA|TRBV20-1|14|NA
TGCAGTGCTAGTTACCGACAGCCCAGGGGAGTGGAGTACTTC
CSASYRQPRGVEYF
>TRBJ1-1|NA|TRBV7-9|16|NA
TGTGCCAGCAGCCCAGGGTCGTCCGGGGGGAACACTGAAGCTTTCTTT
CASSPGSSGGNTEAFF
>TRBJ2-4|TRBD1|TRBV28|19|NA
TGTGCCAGCAGCCCAATCCCCCCGACAGGGATACTAGCCAAAAACATTCAGTACTTC
CASSPIPPTGILAKNIQYF
>TRBJ2-3|TRBD1|TRBV19|16|NA
TGTGCCAGTAGTATCCGGACAGGGGCTAACACAGATACGCAGTATTTT
CASSIRTGANTDTQYF
>TRBJ1-1|NA|TRBV28|14|NA
TGTGCCAGCAGTTTCCAAGACAGTTACACTGAAGCTTTCTTT
CASSFQDSYTEAFF
>TRBJ2-5|TRBD1|TRBV18|15|once
TGTGCCAGCTCACCACGATGGGACAGCCAAGAGACCCAGTACTTC
CASSPRWDSQETQYF
>TRBJ2-1|NA|TRBV5-1|13|NA
TGCGCCAGCAGCATAGACTCCTACAATGAGCAGTTCTTC
CASSIDSYNEQFF
>TRBJ1-3|NA|TRBV2|16|NA
TGTGCCAGCAGTCAGATCGGACAAATCTCTGGAAACACCATATATTTT
CASSQIGQISGNTIYF
>TRBJ2-7|TRBD1|TRBV7-2|18|NA
TGTGCCAGCAGCCCCTCGTACCAATGGGACAGGGCGTTTCGCGAGCAGTACTTC
CASSPSYQWDRAFREQYF
>TRBJ2-7|NA|TRBV6-2/TRBV6-3|15|NA
TGTGCCAGCATCCCCGGTGGTGGGGGCAGGAGGGAGCAGTACTTC
CASIPGGGGRREQYF
>TRBJ2-2|NA|TRBV11-3|14|NA
TGTGCCAGCAGCCCCCACCGGGACACCGGGGAGCTGTTTTTT
CASSPHRDTGELFF